These 5 T cell receptor beta chains originate from one sample sequenced in a study of CD4 T cells in relation to SARS-CoV-2 and coronaviruses. Which antigens these TCRs recognize remains unknown. The data were produced by immunoSEQ multiplex PCR, yet TCRdb's version contains in-frame clones alone and is incomplete. Of about 36,000 clones listed, 70% to 85% are singletons. Sample: memory CD4+ T cells from PBMCs, cultured in vitro. The receptors originated from an adult with COVID-19.

In this sample, this clone turned up a few times. V and J are TRBV11-2 and TRBJ2-5; 7 bases line up with TRBD1. The CDR3 is made up of 12 amino acids. V shed 9 bases, J shed 3 bases, and the junction held 4 bases outside the gene matches. CDR1 is SGHAT and CDR2 is FQNNGV in the germline V gene. CDR3: CASRGQKETQYF. CDR3 sequence (DNA): TGTGCCAGTAGGGGACAGAAAGAGACCCAGTACTTC.

The V call is TRBV18, the J call TRBJ2-1; 10 bases line up with TRBD2. The CDR3 is 16 amino acids. The V gene end was trimmed by 4 bases and the J gene end by 8 bases; junction bases not matched to a gene: 11. Germline V lookup: CDR1 KGHSH, CDR2 LQKENI. The CDR3 spells CASSLGIASGRDEQFF. Here the CDR3 DNA reads TGTGCCAGCTCACTGGGTATTGCTAGCGGGAGAGATGAGCAGTTCTTC.

V is TRBV24-1 and J is TRBJ2-5; 7 bases match TRBD1. V lost 5 bases to trimming and J lost 2 bases; unmatched junction nucleotides: 1. The V gene's germline CDR1 is KGHDR and CDR2 SFDVKD. This CDR3 is built from 13 residues. The CDR3 region has the DNA TGTGCCACCAGTGGGGGACAGCAAGAGACCCAGTACTTC. Its protein is CATSGGQQETQYF.

V gene TRBV3-1 (or the pseudogene TRBV3-2) combines with J gene TRBJ1-3; D is undetermined. CDR1 and CDR2 (germline): LGHDT, YNNKEL (reference sequence). Trimming cost V 2 bases and J 7 bases, with 3 bases left between them. This CDR3 has 11 amino acids. The CDR3 sequence is CASSQKNTIYF. Here the CDR3 DNA reads TGTGCCAGCAGCCAAAAGAACACCATATATTTT.

This rearrangement joins TRBV2 to TRBJ2-3; 11 bases are a match to TRBD2. The CDR3 has 15 residues. V shed 4 bases, J shed 2 bases, and the junction held 2 bases outside the gene matches. Per the germline V gene, CDR1 is SNHLY and CDR2 is FYNNEI. The CDR3 region is CASSGGLAATDTQYF. In nucleotides, the CDR3 is TGTGCCAGCAGTGGGGGACTAGCGGCCACAGATACGCAGTATTTT.